This is a list of T cell receptor beta chains from one sample in a study of vaccination and CD4 T cells after COVID-19. TCRdb called the PCR reads again in MiXCR, with one record for every CDR3 protein. This sample has roughly 24,000 distinct CDR3 sequences; roughly 64% occur once, and the top ten carry 4.5% to 5%. These TCRs' antigens remain unknown. Sample: CD4+ T cells from blood, cultured in vitro. The source is a human donor who had recovered from COVID-19. CDR3s include the opening cysteine and the closing phenylalanine or tryptophan. The D gene is left open where the match is weak. Size is stated for part of the rows, as once, few or many counts, or as a class when the clone is expanded.

d_gene,v_gene,j_gene,abundance,CDR3nt,CDR3aa
NA,TRBV28,TRBJ2-7,NA,TGTGCCAGCAGTTTCCCCTCGTACGGAGCCGAGCAGTACTTC,CASSFPSYGAEQYF
TRBD2,TRBV20-1,TRBJ2-3,NA,TGCAGTGCCCCCCGGGGCGGGAGGCCCACATATACGCAGTATTTT,CSAPRGGRPTYTQYF
TRBD1,TRBV20-1,TRBJ2-1,NA,TGCAGTGCTAGAGATGGAAGGGGGCGGGACAATGAGCAGTTCTTC,CSARDGRGRDNEQFF
NA,TRBV28,TRBJ1-5,few,TGTGCCAGCAGTCTAGCTAGGGCCTACCAGCCCCAGCATTTT,CASSLARAYQPQHF
TRBD1,TRBV12-3/TRBV12-4,TRBJ2-7,NA,TGTGCCAGCAGGAAGGGACAGGGAGGATCCTACGAGCAGTACTTC,CASRKGQGGSYEQYF
NA,TRBV20-1,TRBJ1-4,NA,TGCAGTGCTAGAGGCTGGCAGCTTAATGAAAAACTGTTTTTT,CSARGWQLNEKLFF
NA,TRBV27,TRBJ1-5,few,TGTGCCAGCAGCCAAAGGGTGCGACAGCCCCAGCATTTT,CASSQRVRQPQHF
TRBD1,TRBV7-9,TRBJ1-1,NA,TGTGCCAGCAGCCCAGACGGGACAGAGAACACTGAAGCTTTCTTT,CASSPDGTENTEAFF
NA,TRBV7-9,TRBJ2-2,NA,TGTGCCAGCAGCTTAGCGCGGGCAGGGTCGGCCGGGGAGCTGTTTTTT,CASSLARAGSAGELFF
NA,TRBV6-1,TRBJ2-7,NA,TGTGCCAGCAGCCCCGCGTTGCACTACGAGCAGTACTTC,CASSPALHYEQYF
NA,TRBV20-1,TRBJ2-5,NA,TGCAGTGCTAGACCGGAGTCGTACCAAGAGACCCAGTACTTC,CSARPESYQETQYF
NA,TRBV5-5,TRBJ1-2,NA,TGTGCCAGCAGCTTTCTCGACAGGCGTAACTATGGCTACACCTTC,CASSFLDRRNYGYTF
NA,TRBV15,TRBJ1-1,few,TGTGCCACCAGCAGCTCAGAGTACATGAACACTGAAGCTTTCTTT,CATSSSEYMNTEAFF
TRBD2,TRBV19,TRBJ2-1,NA,TGTGCCAGTAGTATAGAACTAGCGGGAGAATTTGTCAATGAGCAGTTCTTC,CASSIELAGEFVNEQFF
TRBD1,TRBV15,TRBJ2-3,NA,TGTGCCACCAGCGACCGGGACAGGGGTGCAGATACGCAGTATTTT,CATSDRDRGADTQYF
TRBD2,TRBV15,TRBJ2-2,few,TGTGCCACCAGCAGAGATCGGGGGGCCGGGGAGCTGTTTTTT,CATSRDRGAGELFF
TRBD2,TRBV6-2/TRBV6-3,TRBJ2-7,NA,TGTGCCAGCAGTCCCCCCGTTAGCGGGAGGGATGGCTACGAGCAGTACTTC,CASSPPVSGRDGYEQYF
TRBD1,TRBV28,TRBJ2-1,NA,TGTGCCAGCAGTCAAGACAGGGTTCGCAATGAGCAGTTCTTC,CASSQDRVRNEQFF
NA,TRBV15,TRBJ2-2,NA,TGTGCCACCAGCAGAACCCGGGACACCGGGGAGCTGTTTTTT,CATSRTRDTGELFF
NA,TRBV19,TRBJ1-1,NA,TGTGCCAGTAGTACAGGGCACCCGAACACTGAAGCTTTCTTT,CASSTGHPNTEAFF
NA,TRBV20-1,TRBJ2-5,few,TGCAGTGCTCTCCCGGGGGAGACCCAGTACTTC,CSALPGETQYF
NA,TRBV20-1,TRBJ1-3,few,TGCAGTGCTAGAGATCTGGGGACACACATTTTCCCCTCTGGAAACACCATATATTTT,CSARDLGTHIFPSGNTIYF
NA,TRBV20-1,TRBJ2-3,NA,TGCAGTGCTCCCCAAGAGGCGGGGGATACGCAGTATTTT,CSAPQEAGDTQYF
TRBD2,TRBV19,TRBJ2-1,NA,TGTGCCAGTAGTAGAACCGGGACTAGAGACAATGAGCAGTTCTTC,CASSRTGTRDNEQFF
TRBD1,TRBV6-5,TRBJ2-6,NA,TGTGCCAGCAGTTACCTACAGGGGATGGTTGGGGTCTCTGGGGCCAACGTCCTGACTTTC,CASSYLQGMVGVSGANVLTF
NA,TRBV7-8,TRBJ2-7,NA,TGTGCCAGCAGCTTCCAAGATTCCTACGAGCAGTACTTC,CASSFQDSYEQYF
TRBD2,TRBV7-3,TRBJ2-1,NA,TGTGCCAGCAGCTCAGCGGGAGGAGCTACCTACAATGAGCAGTTCTTC,CASSSAGGATYNEQFF
NA,TRBV6-1,TRBJ2-3,NA,TGTGCCAGCAGAAAGACCACAGATACGCAGTATTTT,CASRKTTDTQYF
TRBD2,TRBV6-2/TRBV6-3,TRBJ2-4,NA,TGTGCCAGCACCCAAAAGGGGCTAGCGGGAGGGCCGGGCAAAAACATTCAGTACTTC,CASTQKGLAGGPGKNIQYF
NA,TRBV4-3,TRBJ1-5,NA,TGCGCCAGCAGCCAAGATGCGGGGGTTGATCAGCCCCAGCATTTT,CASSQDAGVDQPQHF
TRBD2,TRBV20-1,TRBJ2-3,NA,TGCAGTGCTAGGACTAGCGGATCCACAGATACGCAGTATTTT,CSARTSGSTDTQYF
NA,TRBV6-2/TRBV6-3,TRBJ1-1,few,TGTGCCAGCAGTTACGTGGGGGGCTTTGATGAAGCTTTCTTT,CASSYVGGFDEAFF
NA,TRBV20-1,TRBJ2-5,NA,TGCAGTGCTAGAACTGGTGGGAGGGAGACCCAGTACTTC,CSARTGGRETQYF
TRBD1,TRBV28,TRBJ2-5,NA,TGTGCCAGCAGTCCGAACTTCACAGGGGTTCGTAAGACCCAGTACTTC,CASSPNFTGVRKTQYF
NA,TRBV2,TRBJ1-1,NA,TGTGCCAGCACGGAGTTCACTGAAGCTTTCTTT,CASTEFTEAFF
NA,TRBV27,TRBJ1-5,few,TGTGCCAGCAGGGAGGGGGGCTGGAGGAGCAATCAGCCCCAGCATTTT,CASREGGWRSNQPQHF
TRBD1,TRBV6-5,TRBJ1-2,NA,TGTGCCAGCAGTTCAGGACAGGGGGCCCGTGGCTACACCTTC,CASSSGQGARGYTF
NA,TRBV20-1,TRBJ2-4,NA,TGCAGTGCTAGAGATGTAGCCAAAAACATTCAGTACTTC,CSARDVAKNIQYF
NA,TRBV10-2,TRBJ1-1,NA,TGCGCCAGCGTGAGGAACACTGAAGCTTTCTTT,CASVRNTEAFF
TRBD2,TRBV20-1,TRBJ2-3,NA,TGCAGTGCTAGAGGGGATAGCGGGAGGGCAGATACGCAGTATTTT,CSARGDSGRADTQYF
NA,TRBV7-2,TRBJ2-5,NA,TGTGCCAGCAGCCCCCGACGGACGTACCAAGAGACCCAGTACTTC,CASSPRRTYQETQYF
NA,TRBV6-1,TRBJ1-5,few,TGTGCCAGCATGGTCAACTTGGGTGACCAGCCCCAGCATTTT,CASMVNLGDQPQHF
NA,TRBV21-1,TRBJ1-1,few,TGTGCCAGCAGCAATCTTGGGAGAGGGGGCGAACAGGGTATAACTGAAGCTTTCTTT,CASSNLGRGGEQGITEAFF
TRBD2,TRBV7-2,TRBJ2-1,NA,TGTGCCAGCAGCTTATCTCCCCCGGGACTAGCCCGGAGTGAGCAGTTCTTC,CASSLSPPGLARSEQFF
NA,TRBV7-2,TRBJ1-3,NA,TGTGCCAGCAGCTTTAAAGATGGACTGCTCTCTGGAAACACCATATATTTT,CASSFKDGLLSGNTIYF
NA,TRBV6-5,TRBJ2-7,NA,TGTGCCAGCAGTTACTCGATCGGGGGATATCATTACGAGCAGTACTTC,CASSYSIGGYHYEQYF
NA,TRBV7-9,TRBJ1-1,few,TGTGCCAGCAGCTTAGTAAGAATTGGGGCAAGGGACACTGAAGCTTTCTTT,CASSLVRIGARDTEAFF
NA,TRBV6-5,TRBJ1-2,NA,TGTGCCAGCAGTTACGAGGGGTTCGATGGCTACACCTTC,CASSYEGFDGYTF
NA,TRBV23-1,TRBJ1-1,NA,TGCGCCAGCAGTCAACCCGGCGGGGGGTTTAAAGCTTTCTTT,CASSQPGGGFKAFF
NA,TRBV15,TRBJ2-1,once,TGTGCCACCAGCAGGGTAGGGAGGCTTTCGGAGCAGTTCTTC,CATSRVGRLSEQFF
TRBD1,TRBV7-9,TRBJ2-1,NA,TGTGCCAGCGGCTTAGGCTCCCTCCGGGACAGGATGCACAATGAGCAGTTCTTC,CASGLGSLRDRMHNEQFF
NA,TRBV24-1,TRBJ2-7,NA,TGTGCCACCAAGGTTCCGGGACACTTCTACGAGCAGTACTTC,CATKVPGHFYEQYF
NA,TRBV19,TRBJ1-1,NA,TGTGCCGCACAAGGAGCGAGGAGTAGTGCGAACACTGAAGCTTTCTTT,CAAQGARSSANTEAFF
TRBD2,TRBV20-1,TRBJ2-7,once,TGCAGTGGAGGAGCGGGAGTTAAGTACGAGCAGTACTTC,CSGGAGVKYEQYF
NA,TRBV19,TRBJ1-1,NA,TGTGCCAGTATAAGTAACAGAATGAACACTGAAGCTTTCTTT,CASISNRMNTEAFF
NA,TRBV20-1,TRBJ1-5,NA,TGCAGTGCTAGGGTCTATAGCAATCAGCCCCAGCATTTT,CSARVYSNQPQHF
NA,TRBV7-6,TRBJ2-3,few,TGTGCCAGCAGCTTAGTAGGGACGACTAGCACAGATACGCAGTATTTT,CASSLVGTTSTDTQYF
NA,TRBV29-1,TRBJ2-3,NA,TGCAGCGTACCGTTGGGCGGGAACACAGATACGCAGTATTTT,CSVPLGGNTDTQYF
NA,TRBV20-1,TRBJ2-7,NA,TGCAGTGCTAGAGGGGACGGCGAGCAGTACTTC,CSARGDGEQYF
TRBD1,TRBV7-2,TRBJ1-6,NA,TGTGCCAGCAGCTTAGCGACAGGGTATAATTCACCCCTCCACTTT,CASSLATGYNSPLHF